This T cell receptor beta chain appears in the sequencing data of a study of long-term antiretroviral therapy in people with HIV. A note on this clone: Its antigen remains unknown.

Deletions cut 1 base from V and 4 bases from J, with 22 bases between. CDR1 is LNHNV and CDR2 is YYDKDF in the germline V gene (reference sequence). This CDR3 spans 19 amino acids. Study-level results: Clones that had undergone expansion before ART dominated the repertoire at all time points.

The assay used was immunoSEQ (version v3.0), run at survey level. Sequencing was directed toward about 35,000-50,000 T-cell genomes in each sample. Sequenced by immunoSEQ multiplex PCR; TCRdb stores in-frame clones only, minus some. The sample includes some 21,000 clones, over 75% of them seen just once. Here the sequenced sample was unsorted PBMCs, taken 0.3 years after starting antiretroviral therapy. The source of this sequence is a man aged 50-60 years with HIV. The gene calls are TRBV15 and TRBJ2-2, with D tentatively TRBD2 (7 bases). The CDR3 spells CATSRAPYERGGFTGELFF. The CDR3 region has the DNA TGTGCCACCAGCAGAGCCCCTTATGAGAGGGGGGGATTCACCGGGGAGCTGTTTTTT.